The source of this T cell receptor (beta chain) is a study of blood T cell repertoires in COVID-19. Background on the study: Collection of acute and convalescent COVID-19 samples took place in the United States, Italy and Spain. T cells, B-cell-depleted T cells, or PBMCs supplied cDNA or gDNA.

Methods used by the authors: It was from reference gene primer amplification that nucleated cell counts were estimated. Libraries were prepared by immunoSEQ multiplex PCR; TCRdb keeps only in-frame clonotypes and omits some of them. The V and J calls and clone size were taken over from that table, and D and trimming were inferred from the DNA. The top ten clones hold 8% to 13% of a sample with more than 110,000 clones, 75% to 90% of them seen once. Source material: peripheral blood. This TCR derives from a woman aged 80 or older with acute or convalescent COVID-19.

The CDR3 sequence is CASSPTGGLYNEQFF. CDR3 in DNA: TGTGCCAGCAGCCCTACAGGGGGCTTGTACAATGAGCAGTTCTTC. The chain couples TRBV7-3 to TRBJ2-1, with 9 nucleotides matching TRBD1. The germline gives CDR1 SGHTA, CDR2 FQGTGA. Trimming cost V 5 bases and J 4 bases; bases outside gene matches: 6. The CDR3 has 15 amino acids.